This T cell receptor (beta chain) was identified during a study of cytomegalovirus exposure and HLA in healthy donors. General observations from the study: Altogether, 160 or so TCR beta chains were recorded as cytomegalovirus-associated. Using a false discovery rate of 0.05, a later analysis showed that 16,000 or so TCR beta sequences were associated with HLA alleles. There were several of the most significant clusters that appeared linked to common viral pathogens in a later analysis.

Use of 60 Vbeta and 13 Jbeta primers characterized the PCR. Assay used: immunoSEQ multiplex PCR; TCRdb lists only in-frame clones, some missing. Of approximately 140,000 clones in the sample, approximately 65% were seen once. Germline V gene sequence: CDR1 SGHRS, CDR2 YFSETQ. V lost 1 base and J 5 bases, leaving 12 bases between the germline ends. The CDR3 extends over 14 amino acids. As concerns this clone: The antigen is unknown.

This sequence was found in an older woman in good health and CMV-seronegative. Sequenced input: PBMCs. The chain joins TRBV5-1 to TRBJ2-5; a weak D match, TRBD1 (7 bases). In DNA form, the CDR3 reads TGCGCCAGCAGCTTGACAGGGGAGGTCGAGACCCAGTACTTC. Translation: CASSLTGEVETQYF.